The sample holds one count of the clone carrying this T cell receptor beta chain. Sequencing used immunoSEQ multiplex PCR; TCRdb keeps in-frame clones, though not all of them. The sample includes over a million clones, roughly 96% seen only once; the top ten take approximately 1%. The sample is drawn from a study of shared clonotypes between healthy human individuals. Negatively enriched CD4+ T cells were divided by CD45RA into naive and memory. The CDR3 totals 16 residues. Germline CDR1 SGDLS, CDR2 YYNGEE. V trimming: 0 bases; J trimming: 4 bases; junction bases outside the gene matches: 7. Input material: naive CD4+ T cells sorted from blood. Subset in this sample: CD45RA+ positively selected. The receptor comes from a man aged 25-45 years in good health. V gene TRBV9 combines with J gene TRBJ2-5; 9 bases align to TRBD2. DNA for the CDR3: TGTGCCAGCAGCGTAGAAGCTAGCGGGACGGTAGAGACCCAGTACTTC. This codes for CASSVEASGTVETQYF.